The entry below describes one T cell receptor beta chain. No antigen is known for it. CDR1 is SEHNR, CDR2 FQNEAQ, per germline (reference sequence). The V end lost 5 bases, the J end lost 8 bases, and 13 bases lay between the germline ends. This CDR3 has 13 residues. The data were obtained in a study of T cell responses to AZD1222 COVID-19 vaccine. Study-wide points: Only six people who got AZD1222 tested seropositive at baseline.

Profiled with immunoSEQ multiplex PCR; TCRdb holds only in-frame clones, not every one. This sample has under 150,000 clones, with roughly nine tenths found just once. The sequencing used peripheral blood, collected on day 0 of AZD1222 vaccination. This chain connects TRBV7-9 to TRBJ1-5; D ambiguous. This clonotype was sampled from an adult in good health. CDR3 sequence (DNA): TGTGCCAGCAGCGGCGCGGCCGGAGAGCCCCAGCATTTT. Translated, it gives CASSGAAGEPQHF. The entire variable domain, with the rest obtained from reference TRBV7-9 and TRBJ1-5, is as follows: DTGVSQNPRHKITKRGQNVTFRCDPISEHNRLYWYRQTLGQGPEFLTYFQNEAQLEKSRLLSDRFSAERPKGSFSTLEIQRTEQGDSAMYLCASSGAAGEPQHFGDGTRLSIL.